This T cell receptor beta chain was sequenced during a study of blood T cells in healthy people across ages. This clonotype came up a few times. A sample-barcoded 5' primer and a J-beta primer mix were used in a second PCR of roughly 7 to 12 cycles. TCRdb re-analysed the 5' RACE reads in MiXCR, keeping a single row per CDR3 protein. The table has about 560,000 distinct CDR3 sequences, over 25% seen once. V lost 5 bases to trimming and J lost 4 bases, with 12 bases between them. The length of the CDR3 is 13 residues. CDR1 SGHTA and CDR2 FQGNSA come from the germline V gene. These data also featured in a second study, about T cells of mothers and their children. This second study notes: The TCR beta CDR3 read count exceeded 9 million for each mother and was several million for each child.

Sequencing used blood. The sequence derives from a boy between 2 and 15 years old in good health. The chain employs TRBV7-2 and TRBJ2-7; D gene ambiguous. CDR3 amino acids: CASSPLSVYEQYF. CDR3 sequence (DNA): TGTGCCAGCAGCCCCCTAAGCGTTTACGAGCAGTACTTC. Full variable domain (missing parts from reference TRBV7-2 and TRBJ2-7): GAGVSQSPSNKVTEKGKDVELRCDPISGHTALYWYRQSLGQGLEFLIYFQGNSAPDKSGLPSDRFSAERTGGSVSTLTIQRTQQEDSAVYLCASSPLSVYEQYFGPGTRLTVT.